This is a list of T cell receptor beta chains from one sample in a study of B cell selection in AIRE deficiency. Assay: immunoSEQ multiplex PCR; the TCRdb copy retains only in-frame clones and omits some. The sample includes 20,000 to 25,000 clones, roughly 98% of them seen just once. Sequencing was performed on conventional CD4+ T cells sorted from PBMCs. Every receptor here comes from a human donor with AIRE deficiency. Each CDR3 is given with its conserved first and last residue. Fields, in order: V gene, D gene, CDR3 protein. The D gene is left open where the match is weak.

V: TRBV5-4
D: TRBD2
CDR3: CASSLGREFNEQYF

V: TRBV11-3
D: -
CDR3: CASSLRGGPMNTEAFF

V: TRBV4-2
D: -
CDR3: CASSQYRENEQYF

V: TRBV28
D: TRBD2
CDR3: CASSGLAGSYEQYF

V: TRBV30
D: -
CDR3: CAWSDSTLGTQYF

V: TRBV6-5
D: -
CDR3: CASRPTGGAAGELFF

V: TRBV5-6
D: -
CDR3: CASSPIYPGANVLTF

V: TRBV7-2
D: TRBD1
CDR3: CASSLRRDRGGYEQYF

V: TRBV6-1
D: -
CDR3: CASSGGPDTQYF

V: TRBV28
D: -
CDR3: CASSRPSGGNTIYF

V: TRBV28
D: -
CDR3: CASSHQPPSGYGYTF

V: TRBV11-3
D: -
CDR3: CASSFRPTSSYNSPLHF

V: TRBV6-1
D: TRBD2
CDR3: CASSLKAGGNEQYF

V: TRBV6-4
D: -
CDR3: CASSLSVTDTQYF

V: TRBV7-2
D: TRBD2
CDR3: CASSRSGSRAETQYF

V: TRBV5-4
D: TRBD1
CDR3: CASSLPGQGTYEQYF

V: TRBV20-1
D: -
CDR3: CSAASLTRGFF

V: TRBV5-4
D: -
CDR3: CASSPPGSSYTQYF

V: TRBV4-2
D: -
CDR3: CASRGRETQYF

V: TRBV5-6
D: -
CDR3: CASSILRNTQYF

V: TRBV30
D: TRBD2
CDR3: CAWSPGLAGGYDTQYF

V: TRBV7-7
D: TRBD1
CDR3: CASSPSPGQGYSGELFF

V: TRBV19
D: TRBD2
CDR3: CASSIPGGGPPGELFF

V: TRBV27
D: -
CDR3: CASSFRGLTNTGELFF

V: TRBV5-1
D: -
CDR3: CASSLAGRPNQPQHF

V: TRBV9
D: -
CDR3: CASSVDVYGYTF

V: TRBV5-1
D: -
CDR3: CASSLRAATDTQYF

V: TRBV27
D: -
CDR3: CASSLEGQGLSPLHF

V: TRBV9
D: -
CDR3: CASSRGPPNTGELFF

V: TRBV19
D: -
CDR3: CASSIAGGDEQYF

V: TRBV10-3
D: -
CDR3: CAISEYFDRDNSPLHF

V: TRBV5-4
D: TRBD1
CDR3: CASSWGGQESNYGYTF

V: TRBV5-1
D: -
CDR3: CASSSDRSTGELFF

V: TRBV2
D: -
CDR3: CASSEARSNEQFF

V: TRBV9
D: -
CDR3: CASSVDLGETQYF

V: TRBV30
D: -
CDR3: CAWATGLNTEAFF

V: TRBV18
D: -
CDR3: CASSYTGTLDEKLFF